The 27 T cell receptor beta chains presented below share a single source sample, sequenced in a study of blood T cell repertoires in COVID-19. Clones were sequenced by immunoSEQ multiplex PCR, and TCRdb holds only the in-frame ones, with some missing. The sample yields hundreds of thousands of clones, approximately 90% seen once. The specimen sequenced was PBMCs or T cells enriched from blood (not recorded which). The receptors shown here come from a man between 45 and 60 years old who had been exposed to COVID-19.

This clone has more than one count but fewer than ten. The rearrangement links TRBV5-1 to TRBJ2-2; possible D gene TRBD1, 6 bases. The CDR3 has 15 residues. The V end was cut by 3 bases, the J end by 4 bases, with 13 bases between. Germline CDR1 reads SGHRS; CDR2 reads YFSETQ. The CDR3 bases are TGCGCCAGCAGCTGGATTAGGGGGACCACCGGGGAGCTGTTTTTT. It yields the protein CASSWIRGTTGELFF.

This rearrangement joins TRBV28 to TRBJ1-4; a weak D match, TRBD1 (5 bases). CDR1 and CDR2 (germline): MDHEN, SYDVKM. CDR3 length: 18 residues. The V end lost 4 bases, the J end lost 0 bases, and 18 bases lay between the germline ends. CDR3 region: CASSSQRGTDATNEKLFF. CDR3 coding DNA: TGTGCCAGCAGTTCCCAACGCGGGACGGACGCAACTAATGAAAAACTGTTTTTT.

V usage is TRBV2 and J usage is TRBJ1-2; the D gene is possibly TRBD1 (6 bases). The germline gives CDR1 SNHLY, CDR2 FYNNEI. There are 13 residues in the CDR3. The germline V and J ends were trimmed by 10 bases and 7 bases, with 19 bases remaining between them. The CDR3 region has the DNA TGTGCCACGAAGGGGGTCTCGCTCGGTGGCTACACCTTC. It yields the protein CATKGVSLGGYTF. The variable domain in full, completed from reference TRBV2 and TRBJ1-2, reads EPEVTQTPSHQVTQMGQEVILRCVPISNHLYFYWYRQILGQKVEFLVSFYNNEISEKSEIFDDQFSVERPDGSNFTLKIRSTKLEDSAMYFCATKGVSLGGYTFGSGTRLTVV.

V gene TRBV3-1 (or the pseudogene TRBV3-2) combines with J gene TRBJ1-2; the D gene is possibly TRBD1 (6 bases). CDR3 length: 14 residues. V shed 4 bases and J shed 8 bases, with 17 bases lying between them. CDR1 LGHDT and CDR2 YNNKEL come from the germline V gene (reference sequence). This chain's CDR3 is CASSPGTRQSGYTF. CDR3 bases: TGTGCCAGCAGCCCTGGGACACGGCAGTCAGGCTACACCTTC.

This chain links TRBV6-5 with TRBJ2-2, with 9 nucleotides matching TRBD1. This CDR3 region has 16 residues. Per the germline V gene, CDR1 is MNHEY and CDR2 is SVGAGI. V trimming: 2 bases; J trimming: 1 base; junction bases outside the gene matches: 2. CDR3 sequence: CASSYGQGWNTGELFF. The CDR3 nucleotides read TGTGCCAGCAGTTACGGACAGGGGTGGAACACCGGGGAGCTGTTTTTT.

The V call is TRBV7-2, the J call TRBJ1-5; D is perhaps TRBD1 (5 bases). V lost 2 bases and J lost 0, with 8 bases in between. The CDR3 runs 15 residues. The germline gives CDR1 SGHTA, CDR2 FQGNSA. CDR3 sequence (DNA): TGTGCCAGCAGCTTATTCAGGGTTAGCAATCAGCCCCAGCATTTT. Its protein is CASSLFRVSNQPQHF.

The V gene is TRBV7-8, the J gene TRBJ1-2; possible D gene TRBD1, 5 bases. The ends were cut back, 0 bases at V and 4 bases at J, with 12 bases in the middle. This CDR3 is built from 15 residues. Germline V lookup: CDR1 SGHVS, CDR2 FQNEAQ. CDR3 residues: CASSLAVGGTYGYTF. The CDR3 DNA is TGTGCCAGCAGCTTAGCGGTGGGAGGGACCTATGGCTACACCTTC.

This chain connects TRBV3-1 (or the pseudogene TRBV3-2) to TRBJ1-5; no firm D call. The length of the CDR3 is 15 residues. Germline CDR1 reads LGHDT; CDR2 reads YNNKEL (reference sequence). Trimming cost V 0 bases and J 0 bases, with 6 bases left between them. The CDR3 DNA is TGTGCCAGCAGCCAAGAGTTTATTAGCAATCAGCCCCAGCATTTT. It is translated as CASSQEFISNQPQHF.

DNA for the CDR3: TGCGCCAGCAGCCACGGGACTAGCGGGAGGGCCCGAGAGACCCAGTACTTC. Its translation: CASSHGTSGRARETQYF. The chain is built from TRBV4-1 and TRBJ2-5; 16 positions agree with TRBD2. This CDR3 is 17 amino acids long. The junction had 5 bases not matched to a gene; V was cut back by 3 bases and J by 4 bases. Germline V gives CDR1 MGHRA, CDR2 YSYEKL.

This sequence joins TRBV5-4 and TRBJ1-3; 9 bases agree with TRBD1. V lost 6 bases, J lost 4 bases, and 5 bases stayed unmatched. Germline CDR1 SGHNT, CDR2 YYREEE (reference sequence). This CDR3 contains 14 residues. The CDR3 is CASTTQGAGNTIYF. DNA for the CDR3: TGTGCCAGCACCACACAGGGGGCCGGAAACACCATATATTTT.

The genes are TRBV5-1 and TRBJ2-7; weak D call: TRBD2 (6 bases). The CDR3 extends over 17 amino acids. Germline-derived CDR1 and CDR2 are SGHRS and YFSETQ. V lost 5 bases and J lost 6, with 27 bases in between. The DNA of the CDR3 is TGCGCCAGCAGGCTTGGGGACGGCTTCCGGGGGTTGGGCGAGCAGTACTTC. Its translation is CASRLGDGFRGLGEQYF.

The rearrangement joins TRBV4-1 to TRBJ1-2; possibly TRBD1 for D (5 bases). This CDR3 contains 15 residues. Between the trimmed V and J ends, which lost 0 bases and 5 bases, there was a span of 13 bases. Germline CDR1 reads MGHRA; CDR2 reads YSYEKL. The chain's CDR3 is CASSQDWLGGYGYTF. DNA of the CDR3: TGCGCCAGCAGCCAAGACTGGCTGGGGGGGTATGGCTACACCTTC.

This clone occurred once. V gene TRBV12-3 or TRBV12-4 combines with J gene TRBJ1-1, with D tentatively TRBD1 (5 bases). This CDR3 region has 13 residues. The V and J ends lost 3 bases and 4 bases respectively, with 9 bases between them. CDR3 bases: TGTGCCAGCAGTTTCAACAGGCTCACTGAAGCTTTCTTT. Protein sequence: CASSFNRLTEAFF.

The chain employs TRBV18 and TRBJ2-1; 7 bases agree with TRBD1. Trimming cost V 5 bases and J 1 base; bases outside gene matches: 2. The germline V gene encodes CDR1 KGHSH and CDR2 LQKENI. The length of the CDR3 is 14 residues. The CDR3 loop reads CASSIQGSYNEQFF. CDR3 in DNA: TGTGCCAGCTCAATACAGGGGTCCTACAATGAGCAGTTCTTC.

The gene calls are TRBV19 and TRBJ2-5; the match to TRBD2 covers 7 bases. Looked up from germline, CDR1 is LNHDA and CDR2 is SQIVND (reference sequence). The V gene end was trimmed by 1 base and the J gene end by 3 bases; junction bases not matched to a gene: 5. The CDR3 contains 15 residues. CDR3 residues: CASSIAILAKETQYF. The CDR3 DNA sequence: TGTGCCAGTAGTATAGCGATACTAGCGAAAGAGACCCAGTACTTC.

The CDR3 loop is CASSFGQHYSPLHF. CDR3 nucleotide sequence: TGTGCCAGCAGTTTTGGACAACACTATTCACCCCTCCACTTT. The rearrangement links TRBV28 to TRBJ1-6; TRBD1 is a possible D gene (5 bases). This CDR3 is 14 amino acids long. The germline V gene encodes CDR1 MDHEN and CDR2 SYDVKM. Trimming shortened V by 3 bases and J by 8 bases, and 11 bases separated the two germline ends.

This rearrangement joins TRBV6-1 to TRBJ1-1; 8 bases line up with TRBD1. V trimming: 3 bases; J trimming: 7 bases; junction bases outside the gene matches: 4. Germline V gene sequence: CDR1 MNHNS, CDR2 SASEGT. The CDR3 runs to 13 residues. As DNA, the CDR3 is TGTGCCAGCAGTGAGGACAGGGTCCATGAAGCTTTCTTT. Residues: CASSEDRVHEAFF.

The gene calls are TRBV5-1 and TRBJ2-2, with TRBD1 identical over 7 bases. J lost 0 bases, V lost 7 bases, and 6 bases had no gene match. CDR1 is SGHRS, CDR2 YFSETQ, per germline. The CDR3 has 15 residues. CDR3 amino acids: CASSGQPPNTGELFF. In DNA form, the CDR3 reads TGCGCCAGCTCGGGACAGCCACCGAACACCGGGGAGCTGTTTTTT.

The CDR3 reads CASSLRSASSYNSPLHF. CDR3 nucleotides: TGTGCCAGCAGCTTACGATCAGCGAGCTCCTATAATTCACCCCTCCACTTT. The chain combines TRBV11-3 with TRBJ1-6; D is undetermined. V was pared by 2 bases and J by 0 bases, with 11 bases between. The CDR3 covers 17 residues. The V gene's germline CDR1 is SGHNT and CDR2 YENEEA.

The V call is TRBV5-1, the J call TRBJ1-2, with 7 bases matching TRBD1. Trimming took 4 bases from V and 0 from J; bases not matched to a gene: 3. CDR1 is SGHRS, CDR2 YFSETQ, per germline. This CDR3 is built from 14 residues. The CDR3 sequence: CASSPGTANYGYTF. In DNA, the CDR3 is TGCGCCAGCAGCCCAGGGACAGCTAACTATGGCTACACCTTC. The full variable domain, in which reference TRBV5-1 and TRBJ1-2 provide the parts outside the CDR3, is KAGVTQTPRYLIKTRGQQVTLSCSPISGHRSVSWYQQTPGQGLQFLFEYFSETQRNKGNFPGRFSGRQFSNSRSEMNVSTLELGDSALYLCASSPGTANYGYTFGSGTRLTVV.

The chain has TRBV7-3 and TRBJ2-6; D unresolved. V lost 7 bases to trimming and J lost 0 bases, with 4 bases between them. Germline V gives CDR1 SGHTA, CDR2 FQGTGA. The CDR3 spans 13 residues. This CDR3 reads CASTYSGANVLTF. CDR3 bases: TGTGCCAGCACCTACTCTGGGGCCAACGTCCTGACTTTC. Complete variable domain (other parts from reference TRBV7-3 and TRBJ2-6): GAGVSQTPSNKVTEKGKYVELRCDPISGHTALYWYRQSLGQGPEFLIYFQGTGAADDSGLPNDRFFAVRPEGSVSTLKIQRTERGDSAVYLCASTYSGANVLTFGAGSRLTVL.

The rearrangement uses TRBV10-3 and TRBJ1-1; 10 nucleotides match TRBD1. V shed 0 bases, J shed 5 bases, and the junction held 9 bases outside the gene matches. Germline CDR1 ENHRY, CDR2 SYGVKD. The CDR3 is 17 amino acids. The CDR3 sequence: CAISESPNPGQGTEAFF. The CDR3 nucleotides are TGTGCCATCAGTGAGTCCCCAAACCCGGGACAGGGGACTGAAGCTTTCTTT.

This chain joins TRBV18 and TRBJ2-2; D might be TRBD1 (6 bases). This CDR3 region has 15 residues. Trimming shortened V by 1 base and J by 5 bases, and 11 bases separated the two germline ends. CDR1 is KGHSH and CDR2 is LQKENI in the germline V gene. The CDR3 nucleotides read TGTGCCAGCTCACCACAACAGGGTTATACCGGGGAGCTGTTTTTT. Residues: CASSPQQGYTGELFF. The whole variable domain, remainder taken from reference TRBV18 and TRBJ2-2, is NAGVMQNPRHLVRRRGQEARLRCSPMKGHSHVYWYRQLPEEGLKFMVYLQKENIIDESGMPKERFSAEFPKEGPSILRIQQVVRGDSAAYFCASSPQQGYTGELFFGEGSRLTVL.

This clone has only one observation. The J gene is TRBJ1-1, the V gene TRBV18, with TRBD1 as a possible D gene (5 bases). The CDR3 runs to 12 residues. V shed 4 bases and J shed 8 bases, with 11 bases lying between them. The V gene's germline CDR1 is KGHSH and CDR2 LQKENI. The CDR3 DNA follows: TGTGCCAGCTCACGGGGGGTAGGGGAAGCTTTCTTT. Translated, it gives CASSRGVGEAFF.

This clone was seen a handful of times. The rearrangement links TRBV5-6 to TRBJ2-7, with D possibly being TRBD2 (7 bases). V lost 5 bases, J lost 2 bases, and 8 bases lay in between. CDR1 SGHDT and CDR2 YYEEEE come from the germline V gene. The CDR3 totals 12 residues. The CDR3 protein is CASRGGAYEQYF. DNA of the CDR3: TGTGCCAGCAGAGGGGGGGCCTACGAGCAGTACTTC.

The chain has TRBV27 and TRBJ1-6, with 7 positions matching TRBD1. CDR1 is MNHEY and CDR2 is SMNVEV in the germline V gene (reference sequence). V shed 4 bases, J shed 0 bases, and the junction held 6 bases outside the gene matches. This CDR3 contains 17 residues. The CDR3 loop is CASSYRQGSSYNSPLHF. The CDR3, as DNA: TGTGCCAGCAGTTACAGACAGGGAAGCTCCTATAATTCACCCCTCCACTTT.

This clone was seen once. CDR3 DNA: TGTGCCAGTAGTATAAACAGGGGCGCCGGGGAGCTGTTTTTT. Its protein product is CASSINRGAGELFF. The V gene is TRBV19, the J gene TRBJ2-2; 7 positions agree with TRBD1. The CDR3 consists of 14 residues. Unmatched junction bases numbered 3, after V lost 2 bases and J lost 6 bases. Germline-derived CDR1 and CDR2 are LNHDA and SQIVND (reference sequence). Combining the CDR3 with reference TRBV19 and TRBJ2-2 gives the whole variable domain DGGITQSPKYLFRKEGQNVTLSCEQNLNHDAMYWYRQDPGQGLRLIYYSQIVNDFQKGDIAEGYSVSREKKESFPLTVTSAQKNPTAFYLCASSINRGAGELFFGEGSRLTVL.